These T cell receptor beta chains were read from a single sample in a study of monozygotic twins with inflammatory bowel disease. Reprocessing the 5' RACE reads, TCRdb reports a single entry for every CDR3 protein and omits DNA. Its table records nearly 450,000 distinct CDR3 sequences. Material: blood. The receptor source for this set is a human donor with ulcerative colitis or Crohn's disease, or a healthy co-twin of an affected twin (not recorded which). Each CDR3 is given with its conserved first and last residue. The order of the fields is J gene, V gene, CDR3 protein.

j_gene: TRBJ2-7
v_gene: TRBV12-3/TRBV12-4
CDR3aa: CASSLGGPRGFNQYF

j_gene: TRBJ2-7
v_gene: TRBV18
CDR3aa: CASSPGAAYEQYF

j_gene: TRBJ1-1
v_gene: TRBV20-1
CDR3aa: CSAPPPLGQGANSEAFF

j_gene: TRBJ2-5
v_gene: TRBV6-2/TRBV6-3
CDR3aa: CASSQPGLDGVTQYF

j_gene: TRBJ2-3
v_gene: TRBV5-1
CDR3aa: CASSFGYGGVGTDTQYF

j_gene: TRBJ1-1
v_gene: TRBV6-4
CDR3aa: CASSKTGTGGHTEAFF

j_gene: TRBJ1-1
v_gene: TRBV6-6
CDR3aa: CASSYGRTGAFF

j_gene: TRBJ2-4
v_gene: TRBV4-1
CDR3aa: CASSADSRVVNIQYF

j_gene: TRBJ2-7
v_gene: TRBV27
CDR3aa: CASSSSPIYEQYF

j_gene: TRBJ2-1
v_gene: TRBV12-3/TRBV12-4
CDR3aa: CASSLYPGTGNNEQFF

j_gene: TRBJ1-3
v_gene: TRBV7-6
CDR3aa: CASSRLAGVSGNTIYF

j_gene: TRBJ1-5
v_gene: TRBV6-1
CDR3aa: CASSPRMGTANSNQPQHF

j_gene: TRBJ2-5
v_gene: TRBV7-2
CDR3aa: CASSLSREGWETQYF

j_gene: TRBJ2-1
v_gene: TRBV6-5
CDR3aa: CASSYPGLAGASSYNEQFF

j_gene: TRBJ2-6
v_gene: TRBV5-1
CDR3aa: CASSKQPASTGANVLTF

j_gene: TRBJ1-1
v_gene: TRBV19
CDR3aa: CASTRSSLAFF

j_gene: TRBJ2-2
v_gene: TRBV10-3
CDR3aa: CAISSGRPGGELFF

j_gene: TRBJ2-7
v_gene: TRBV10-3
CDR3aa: CAISESGTTWYF

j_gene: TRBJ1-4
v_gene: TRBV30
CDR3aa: CAWSGGEGTTNEKLFF

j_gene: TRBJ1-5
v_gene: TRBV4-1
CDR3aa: CASSQGGVDSNQPQHF

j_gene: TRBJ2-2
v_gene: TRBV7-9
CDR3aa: CASSLSPGGTTGELFF

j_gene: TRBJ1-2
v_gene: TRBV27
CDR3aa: CASSFPRDRGTLYGYTF

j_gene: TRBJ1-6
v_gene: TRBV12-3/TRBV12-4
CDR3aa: CASRNGDRANSPLHF

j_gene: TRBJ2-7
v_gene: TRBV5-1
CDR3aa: CASSVGGGSGDEQYF

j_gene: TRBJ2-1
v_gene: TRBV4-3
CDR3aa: CASSQDLTGVDEQFF

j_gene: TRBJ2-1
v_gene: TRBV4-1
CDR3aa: CASSQDVAANNEQFF

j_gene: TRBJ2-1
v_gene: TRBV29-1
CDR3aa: CSVDGLPPYNEQFF

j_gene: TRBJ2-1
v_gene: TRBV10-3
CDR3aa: CAISGDSLNEQFF

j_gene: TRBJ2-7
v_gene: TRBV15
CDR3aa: CATSRSPGTGLGPYEQYF

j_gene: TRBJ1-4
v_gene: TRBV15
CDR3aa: CATSPRRDERGIGEKLFF

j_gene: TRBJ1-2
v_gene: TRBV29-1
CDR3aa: CSVATELNYGYTF

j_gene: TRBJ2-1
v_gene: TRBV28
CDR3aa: CASSFDGKGAGSEQFF

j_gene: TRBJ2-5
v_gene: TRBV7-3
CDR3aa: CASSLTRIETQYF

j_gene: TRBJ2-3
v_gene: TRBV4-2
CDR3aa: CASSQDGATQYF

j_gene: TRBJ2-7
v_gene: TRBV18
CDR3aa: CASSYTGTYEQYF

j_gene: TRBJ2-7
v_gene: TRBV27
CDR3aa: CASRGLAGGRHYEQYF

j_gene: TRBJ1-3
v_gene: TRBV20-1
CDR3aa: CSARDWGISGNTIYF

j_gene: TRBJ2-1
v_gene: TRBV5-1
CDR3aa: CASSLIPAGGINEQFF

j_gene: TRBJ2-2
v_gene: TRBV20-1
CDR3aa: CSATYLTGELFF

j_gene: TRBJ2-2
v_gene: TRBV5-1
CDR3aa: CASSLVAGEGTGELFF

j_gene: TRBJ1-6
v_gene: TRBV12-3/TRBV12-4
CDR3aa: CASSDGTGYWNSPLHF

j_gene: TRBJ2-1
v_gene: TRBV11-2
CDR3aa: CASSLYRNSNEQFF

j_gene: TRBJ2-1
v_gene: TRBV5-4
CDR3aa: CASTPGSGGEQFF

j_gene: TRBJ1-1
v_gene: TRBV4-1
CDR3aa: CASSLYARNTEAFF

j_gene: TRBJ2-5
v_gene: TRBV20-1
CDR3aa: CSASLGTGGTQYF

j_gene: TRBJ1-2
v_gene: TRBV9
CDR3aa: CASSVDLLYGYTF

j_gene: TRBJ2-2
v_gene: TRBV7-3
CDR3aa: CASSLRLAANTGELFF

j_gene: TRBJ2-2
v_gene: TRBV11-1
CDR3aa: CASSLAALSGGLTGELFF

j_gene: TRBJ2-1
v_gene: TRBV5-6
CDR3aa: CASSWGKLAGQQFF

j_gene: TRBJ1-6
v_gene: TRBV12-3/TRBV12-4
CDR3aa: CASSFARAHNSPLHF

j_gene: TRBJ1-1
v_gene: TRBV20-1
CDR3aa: CSADRDGRVLEAFF

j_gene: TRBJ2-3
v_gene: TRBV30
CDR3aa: CAWSVGDEVDTQYF

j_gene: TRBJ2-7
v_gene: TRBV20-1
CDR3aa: CSAPGTGYYEQYF

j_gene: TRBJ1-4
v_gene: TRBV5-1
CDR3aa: CASSEDGQSNEKLFF